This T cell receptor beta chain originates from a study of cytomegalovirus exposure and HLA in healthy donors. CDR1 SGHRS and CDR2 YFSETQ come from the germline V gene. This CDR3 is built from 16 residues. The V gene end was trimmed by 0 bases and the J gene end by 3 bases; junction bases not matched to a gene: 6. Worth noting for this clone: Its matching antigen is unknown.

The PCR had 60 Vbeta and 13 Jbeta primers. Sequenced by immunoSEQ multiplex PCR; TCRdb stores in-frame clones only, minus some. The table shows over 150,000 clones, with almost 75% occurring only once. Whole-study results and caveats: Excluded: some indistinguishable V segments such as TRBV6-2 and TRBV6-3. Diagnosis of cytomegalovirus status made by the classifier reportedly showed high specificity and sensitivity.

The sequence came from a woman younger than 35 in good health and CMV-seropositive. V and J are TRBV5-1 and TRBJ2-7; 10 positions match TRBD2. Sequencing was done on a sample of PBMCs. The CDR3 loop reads CASSLALQRGGYEQYF. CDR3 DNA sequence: TGCGCCAGCAGCTTGGCTCTTCAGCGGGGGGGCTACGAGCAGTACTTC.